The 16 T cell receptor beta chains presented below share a single source sample, sequenced in a study of cytomegalovirus exposure and HLA in healthy donors. Primers: 60 Vbeta forward and 13 Jbeta reverse. Profiled with immunoSEQ multiplex PCR; TCRdb holds only in-frame clones, not every one. The sample lists around 170,000 clones, around 80% occurring once. Sequenced material: PBMCs. All receptors come from a man between 18 and 29 years old in good health and CMV-seronegative.

This chain joins TRBV4-3 and TRBJ1-5; the D is unclear. CDR3 length: 15 residues. Germline loops: CDR1 LGHNA, CDR2 YSLEER. Trimming left V 0 bases short and J 6 bases short, with 12 bases between. The CDR3 is CASSQERGRGQPQHF. In nucleotides, the CDR3 is TGCGCCAGCAGCCAAGAACGGGGTCGAGGTCAGCCCCAGCATTTT.

This chain connects TRBV7-8 to TRBJ2-7, with TRBD1 identical over 7 bases. V lost 2 bases, J lost 0 bases, and 4 bases stayed unmatched. Germline lookup yields CDR1 SGHVS and CDR2 FQNEAQ. The CDR3 covers 15 residues. This chain's CDR3 is CASSLLQGDSYEQYF. CDR3 sequence (DNA): TGTGCCAGCAGCTTACTGCAGGGGGACTCCTACGAGCAGTACTTC. Full variable domain (remainder filled in from reference TRBV7-8 and TRBJ2-7): GAGVSQSPRYKVAKRGQDVALRCDPISGHVSLFWYQQALGQGPEFLTYFQNEAQLDKSGLPSDRFFAERPEGSVSTLKIQRTQQEDSAVYLCASSLLQGDSYEQYFGPGTRLTVT.

The sample holds a few counts of this clone. V usage is TRBV9 and J usage is TRBJ1-1; unclear D gene. CDR3 length: 12 amino acids. The V end was cut by 3 bases, the J end by 7 bases, with 10 bases between. Germline CDR1 SGDLS, CDR2 YYNGEE. CDR3 in DNA: TGTGCCAGCAGCGGCAGGAACGGTGAAGCTTTCTTT. Translating it yields CASSGRNGEAFF.

This clone was seen a handful of times. The chain recombines TRBV5-1 with TRBJ2-5, with 7 bases that match TRBD1. The germline gives CDR1 SGHRS, CDR2 YFSETQ. CDR3 length equals 15 residues. V lost 3 bases, J lost 0 bases, and 5 bases stayed unmatched. CDR3 loop: CASSYGTVNQETQYF. CDR3 nucleotide sequence: TGCGCCAGCAGCTACGGGACAGTAAACCAAGAGACCCAGTACTTC. The entire variable domain, with the rest obtained from reference TRBV5-1 and TRBJ2-5, is as follows: KAGVTQTPRYLIKTRGQQVTLSCSPISGHRSVSWYQQTPGQGLQFLFEYFSETQRNKGNFPGRFSGRQFSNSRSEMNVSTLELGDSALYLCASSYGTVNQETQYFGPGTRLLVL.

CDR3: CASSAYRVGTDTQYF. The CDR3, as DNA: TGTGCCAGCAGCGCCTACAGGGTTGGGACAGATACGCAGTATTTT. This chain links TRBV7-9 with TRBJ2-3; a weak D match, TRBD1 (6 bases). Germline CDR1 and CDR2: SEHNR and FQNEAQ (reference sequence). This CDR3 contains 15 residues. Trimming cost V 5 bases and J 3 bases, with 15 bases left between them.

The V and J genes are TRBV19 and TRBJ2-3, with 10 positions matching TRBD1. After removal of 8 bases from V and 5 bases from J, the junction contained 7 bases not matched to a gene. This CDR3 is 14 amino acids long. Germline loops: CDR1 LNHDA, CDR2 SQIVND (reference sequence). The CDR3 DNA reads as TGTGCCAGTGGACAGGGGACAGGGGTAGATACGCAGTATTTT. As protein: CASGQGTGVDTQYF.

The chain carries TRBV18 and TRBJ2-5; D remains unclear. This CDR3 is built from 16 residues. Germline loops: CDR1 KGHSH, CDR2 LQKENI. The V gene lost 3 bases and the J gene lost 5 bases, with 19 bases spanning the gap. CDR3 loop: CASSPRLTTSVETQYF. CDR3 nucleotide sequence: TGTGCCAGCTCACCTCGTTTGACAACATCGGTGGAGACCCAGTACTTC.

The chain joins TRBV2 to TRBJ2-7, with D unclear. Looked up from germline, CDR1 is SNHLY and CDR2 is FYNNEI. The CDR3 has 13 residues. The V end was cut by 8 bases, the J end by 4 bases, with 15 bases between. This CDR3 is CASGLPENYEQYF. CDR3 DNA sequence: TGTGCCAGCGGGCTCCCAGAGAATTACGAGCAGTACTTC.

The rearrangement links TRBV6-4 to TRBJ1-1; possibly TRBD1 for D (6 bases). Germline-derived CDR1 and CDR2 are MRHNA and SNTAGT. The CDR3 contains 14 residues. Between the trimmed V and J ends, which lost 9 bases and 0 bases, there was a span of 14 bases. The CDR3 reads CASRPDSLNTEAFF. In nucleotides, the CDR3 is TGTGCCAGTCGCCCGGACAGCCTGAACACTGAAGCTTTCTTT.

The chain is built from TRBV30 and TRBJ2-1, with TRBD2 identical over 13 bases. Germline CDR1 and CDR2: GTSNPN and SVGIG (reference sequence). The V segment lost 2 bases and the J segment 7 bases; nucleotides outside the gene matches: 5. The CDR3 runs to 15 residues. This CDR3 is CAWSRGTSGKNEQFF. In nucleotides, the CDR3 is TGTGCCTGGAGTAGAGGGACTAGCGGGAAGAATGAGCAGTTCTTC.

The chain carries TRBV6-6 and TRBJ1-1; D unresolved. This CDR3 is 15 amino acids long. V shed 5 bases and J shed 2 bases, with 15 bases lying between them. Germline V gives CDR1 MNHNY, CDR2 SVGAGI (reference sequence). In DNA, the CDR3 is TGTGCCAGCAGTCCCCGGCTCCCGGGTAACACTGAAGCTTTCTTT. This codes for CASSPRLPGNTEAFF.

This clone was recorded once. The V and J genes are TRBV15 and TRBJ1-5; unclear D gene. CDR3 size: 13 residues. The germline gives CDR1 LNHNV, CDR2 YYDKDF (reference sequence). The V and J ends lost 2 bases and 7 bases respectively, with 9 bases between them. CDR3 in DNA: TGTGCCACCAGCAGATTCGGAGGGCAGCCCCAGCATTTT. Amino acid sequence: CATSRFGGQPQHF.

The genes are TRBV6-1 and TRBJ2-5; D uncertain. TRBJ2-7 matches the DNA end more closely, so the J call is doubtful. The CDR3 spans 12 residues. Germline loops: CDR1 MNHNS, CDR2 SASEGT. Here the CDR3 reads CASSEASYEQYF. The CDR3 nucleotides read TGTGCCAGCAGTGAAGCCTCCTACGAGCAGTACTTC.

The V gene is TRBV5-4, the J gene TRBJ2-7, with TRBD1 matching over 9 bases. Germline lookup yields CDR1 SGHNT and CDR2 YYREEE (reference sequence). Trimming cost V 0 bases and J 4 bases; bases outside gene matches: 5. The CDR3 loop spans 15 amino acids. CDR3 in DNA: TGTGCCAGCAGCTTGGCATCGGGACAGGGATACGAGCAGTACTTC. Translated, it gives CASSLASGQGYEQYF. Filled out from reference TRBV5-4 and TRBJ2-7, the complete variable domain reads ETGVTQSPTHLIKTRGQQVTLRCSSQSGHNTVSWYQQALGQGPQFIFQYYREEENGRGNFPPRFSGLQFPNYSSELNVNALELDDSALYLCASSLASGQGYEQYFGPGTRLTVT.

The chain uses TRBV10-3 and TRBJ1-3; 8 bases agree with TRBD1. This CDR3 has 16 residues. Germline CDR1 ENHRY, CDR2 SYGVKD. V lost 6 bases, J lost 1 base, and 8 bases stayed unmatched. CDR3 nucleotides: TGTGCCATCAGGACAGGGGACTTTTCATCTGGAAACACCATATATTTT. Translation: CAIRTGDFSSGNTIYF.

The V gene is TRBV6-5, the J gene TRBJ2-5; possibly TRBD1 for D (5 bases). The CDR3 is 13 residues long. Germline CDR1 reads MNHEY; CDR2 reads SVGAGI. V shed 5 bases and J shed 4 bases, with 11 bases lying between them. DNA for the CDR3: TGTGCCAGCAGTACCACAGGTCCAGAGACCCAGTACTTC. This encodes CASSTTGPETQYF.